This T cell receptor beta chain was observed in a study of T cell repertoires and HLA-DP antigens. Pre-culture CD4+ samples were sequenced deeply, targeting about 190,000 T cell genomes. The protocol was immunoSEQ multiplex PCR, while the TCRdb copy is restricted to in-frame clones and leaves out a portion. The table shows over 100,000 clones, with nearly 95% occurring only once. Per the germline V gene, CDR1 is SGHTA and CDR2 is FQGTGA. V lost 4 bases, J lost 6 bases, and 4 bases lay in between. This CDR3 has 12 amino acids. About this clone: Its antigen is undetermined.

CD4+ T cells were isolated untouched, around 98% pure. Sequences were obtained from CD4+ T cells from PBMCs. The TCR comes from a young woman in good health and CMV-seronegative. The chain recombines TRBV7-3 with TRBJ2-6; the D is unclear. CDR3 DNA sequence: TGTGCCAGCAGCTCAACGGCCAACGTCCTGACTTTC. The encoded protein is CASSSTANVLTF.